Listed below are T cell receptor beta chains from one sample, sequenced in a study of OX40 agonist ivuxolimab in advanced cancers. Method: immunoSEQ multiplex PCR; TCRdb's copy keeps in-frame clones and lacks some. The data show around 51,000 clones, with around nine tenths seen just once and 3% to 4% held by the top ten. Sequencing was performed on CD4+ or CD8+ T cells sorted from blood, taken in a trial of the OX40 agonist ivuxolimab. Receptors were obtained from an adult with an advanced solid tumor such as melanoma, head and neck, liver or kidney cancer. Both conserved end residues are part of each CDR3. A D gene is named only where the DNA matches it firmly. Size values are once, few and many counts, or a class for expanded clones, and some rows have none.

clone_size,v_call,j_call,d_call,cdr3_length,cdr3_aa,cdr3_nt
NA,TRBV15,TRBJ2-1,TRBD2,16,CATSRVGGGPDNEQFF,TGTGCCACCAGCAGAGTTGGCGGGGGGCCAGACAATGAGCAGTTCTTC
once,TRBV5-6,TRBJ2-6,NA,16,CASSLQMSSGANVLTF,TGTGCCAGCAGCTTACAGATGAGCTCTGGGGCCAACGTCCTGACTTTC
once,TRBV5-4,TRBJ2-7,NA,12,CASSLPAGEQYF,TGTGCCAGCAGCTTGCCCGCCGGCGAGCAGTACTTC
NA,TRBV10-3,TRBJ1-5,NA,15,CAISEGQGGNQPQHF,TGTGCCATCAGTGAGGGGCAGGGTGGCAATCAGCCCCAGCATTTT
NA,TRBV7-2,TRBJ2-3,NA,16,CASSSLDSGWGDTQYF,TGTGCCAGCAGCTCCCTGGACTCGGGGTGGGGTGATACGCAGTATTTT
NA,TRBV2,TRBJ2-5,TRBD2,16,CASREIKLGLVRAQYF,TGTGCCAGCAGAGAAATCAAATTGGGACTAGTACGTGCCCAGTACTTC
NA,TRBV5-1,TRBJ1-1,TRBD1,15,CASSLIRGATSEAFF,TGCGCCAGCAGCTTGATCAGGGGGGCGACGTCTGAAGCTTTCTTT
NA,TRBV9,TRBJ2-5,NA,14,CASSVGQGGETQYF,TGTGCCAGCAGCGTAGGGCAGGGCGGAGAGACCCAGTACTTC
NA,TRBV15,TRBJ2-5,NA,15,CATSRRQAGGETQYF,TGTGCCACCAGCAGGCGACAGGCTGGGGGCGAGACCCAGTACTTC
NA,TRBV7-8,TRBJ1-1,NA,14,CASSLALGGREAFF,TGTGCCAGCAGCTTAGCGCTAGGGGGGCGCGAGGCTTTCTTT
NA,TRBV28,TRBJ2-7,TRBD2,16,CASSSPGLAGGYEQYF,TGTGCCAGCAGTTCCCCCGGACTAGCGGGAGGCTACGAGCAGTACTTC
once,TRBV11-2,TRBJ1-2,NA,12,CASSLHNYGYTF,TGTGCCAGCAGCTTGCACAACTATGGCTACACCTTC
NA,TRBV7-6,TRBJ2-6,NA,15,CASSLQGTGANVLTF,TGTGCCAGCAGCTTACAGGGAACTGGGGCCAACGTCCTGACTTTC
NA,TRBV5-1,TRBJ2-7,NA,12,CASSSSSYEQYF,TGCGCCAGCAGCTCTAGCTCCTACGAGCAGTACTTC
NA,TRBV6-6,TRBJ1-6,TRBD1,15,CASSYYGQGGSPLHF,TGTGCCAGCAGTTACTACGGACAGGGGGGTTCACCCCTCCACTTT
NA,TRBV30,TRBJ2-5,NA,12,CAWRFGGETQYF,TGTGCCTGGAGGTTCGGGGGAGAGACCCAGTACTTC
NA,TRBV18,TRBJ1-1,NA,14,CASSPVEMNTEAFF,TGTGCCAGCTCACCGGTCGAAATGAACACTGAAGCTTTCTTT
once,TRBV29-1,TRBJ2-5,NA,12,CSVGGGAETQYF,TGCAGCGTTGGTGGAGGGGCAGAGACCCAGTACTTC
NA,TRBV27,TRBJ2-7,TRBD1,16,CASSLWGTGDSYEQYF,TGTGCCAGCAGTTTATGGGGGACAGGGGACTCCTACGAGCAGTACTTC
once,TRBV9,TRBJ2-3,NA,15,CASSVVGQEGDTQYF,TGTGCCAGCAGCGTAGTTGGGCAGGAGGGAGATACGCAGTATTTT
NA,TRBV4-2,TRBJ2-7,NA,11,CASSQADEQYF,TGTGCCAGCAGCCAAGCGGACGAGCAGTACTTC
NA,TRBV7-2,TRBJ1-2,NA,15,CASSLSTGSFSIYTF,TGTGCCAGCAGCTTATCCACAGGGTCTTTTTCCATCTACACCTTC
NA,TRBV6-5,TRBJ1-5,NA,15,CASSYSTNMRQPQHF,TGTGCCAGCAGTTACTCGACGAATATGCGTCAGCCCCAGCATTTT
few,TRBV19,TRBJ1-2,NA,13,CASSPDRSYGYTF,TGTGCCAGTAGTCCGGACAGATCCTATGGCTACACCTTC
once,TRBV11-2,TRBJ1-2,NA,14,CASRSYTANYGYTF,TGTGCCAGCAGGAGTTACACTGCTAACTATGGCTACACCTTC
NA,TRBV6-6,TRBJ2-7,TRBD2,15,CASSKTSVGSYEQYF,TGTGCCAGCAGTAAGACTAGCGTGGGATCCTACGAGCAGTACTTC
NA,TRBV27,TRBJ2-1,TRBD1,16,CASSSLDRGVNNEQFF,TGTGCCAGCAGTTCCCTCGACAGGGGCGTCAACAATGAGCAGTTCTTC
NA,TRBV28,TRBJ2-1,NA,12,CASSLLGNEQFF,TGTGCCAGCAGTTTATTGGGGAATGAGCAGTTCTTC
NA,TRBV5-4,TRBJ2-3,TRBD1,16,CASSLRRGQVYDTQYF,TGTGCCAGCAGCCTCCGGCGCGGACAGGTATACGATACGCAGTATTTT
NA,TRBV5-4,TRBJ2-1,TRBD1,16,CASSLKDRSLYNEQFF,TGTGCCAGCAGCTTGAAGGACAGGTCCCTCTACAATGAGCAGTTCTTC
once,TRBV4-1,TRBJ2-5,NA,16,CASSQPTASLTGTQYF,TGCGCCAGCAGCCAACCGACGGCGTCACTTACAGGGACCCAGTACTTC
NA,TRBV5-4,TRBJ2-7,NA,17,CASSRFLWSEGNYEQYF,NA
NA,TRBV30,TRBJ1-2,TRBD1,13,CAWGQGTNYGYTF,TGTGCCTGGGGACAGGGGACCAACTATGGCTACACCTTC
NA,TRBV10-3,TRBJ2-5,NA,12,CAISPPGETQYF,TGTGCCATCAGCCCTCCCGGTGAGACCCAGTACTTC
NA,TRBV19,TRBJ2-5,NA,11,CASSIAETQYF,TGTGCCAGTAGTATTGCCGAGACCCAGTACTTC
few,TRBV5-1,TRBJ2-5,NA,14,CASSKGDLGETQYF,TGCGCCAGCAGCAAAGGGGACCTAGGGGAGACCCAGTACTTC
NA,TRBV27,TRBJ2-7,NA,17,CASSLEGSATFSYEQYF,TGTGCCAGCAGTTTAGAGGGTAGCGCGACTTTCTCCTACGAGCAGTACTTC
NA,TRBV5-1,TRBJ2-7,TRBD1,13,CASNGQGAYEQYF,TGCGCCAGCAACGGACAGGGGGCCTACGAGCAGTACTTC
NA,TRBV5-1,TRBJ2-1,NA,14,CASSLRSGGNEQFF,TGCGCCAGCAGCTTGCGCTCCGGGGGTAATGAGCAGTTCTTC
NA,TRBV28,TRBJ1-5,NA,12,CASCTGFQPQHF,TGTGCCAGCTGTACAGGGTTTCAGCCCCAGCATTTT